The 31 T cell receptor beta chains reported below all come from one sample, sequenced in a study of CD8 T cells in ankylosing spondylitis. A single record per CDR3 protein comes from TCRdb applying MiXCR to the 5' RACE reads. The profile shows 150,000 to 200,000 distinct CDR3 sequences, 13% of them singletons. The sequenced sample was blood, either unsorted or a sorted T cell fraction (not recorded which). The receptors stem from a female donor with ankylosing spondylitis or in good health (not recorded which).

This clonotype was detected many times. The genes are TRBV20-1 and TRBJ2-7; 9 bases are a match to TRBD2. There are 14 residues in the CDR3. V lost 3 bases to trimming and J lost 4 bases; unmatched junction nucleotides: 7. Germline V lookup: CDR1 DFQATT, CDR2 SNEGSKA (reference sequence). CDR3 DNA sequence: TGCAGTGCTAGTCCGGGACTAGCTGCTTACGAGCAGTACTTC. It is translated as CSASPGLAAYEQYF.

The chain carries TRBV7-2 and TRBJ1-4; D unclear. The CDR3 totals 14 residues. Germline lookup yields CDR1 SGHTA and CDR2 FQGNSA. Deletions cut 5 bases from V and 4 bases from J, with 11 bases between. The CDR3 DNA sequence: TGTGCCAGCAGCGTTACAAGAGATAATGAAAAACTGTTTTTT. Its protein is CASSVTRDNEKLFF.

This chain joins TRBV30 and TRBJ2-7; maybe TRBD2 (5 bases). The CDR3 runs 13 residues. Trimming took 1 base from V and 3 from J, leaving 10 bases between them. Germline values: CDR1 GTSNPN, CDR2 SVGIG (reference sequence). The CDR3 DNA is TGTGCCTGGAGTGCGGGGATCTTCTACGAGCAGTACTTC. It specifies CAWSAGIFYEQYF.

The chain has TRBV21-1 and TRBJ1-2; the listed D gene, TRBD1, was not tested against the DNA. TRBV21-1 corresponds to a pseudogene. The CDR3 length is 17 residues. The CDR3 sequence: CASSKMGTRGRRYGYTF. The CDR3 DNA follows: TGTGCCAGCAGCAAGATGGGGACCAGGGGGCGCCGCTATGGCTACACCTTC.

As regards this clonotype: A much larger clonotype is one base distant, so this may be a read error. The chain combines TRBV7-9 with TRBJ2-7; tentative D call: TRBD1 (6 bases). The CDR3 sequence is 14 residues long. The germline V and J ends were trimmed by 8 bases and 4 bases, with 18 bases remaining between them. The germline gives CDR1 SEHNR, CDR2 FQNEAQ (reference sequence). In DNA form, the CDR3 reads TGTGCCAGCTGCCCCTCGGGACACAGTTACGAGCAGTACTTC. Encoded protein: CASCPSGHSYEQYF.

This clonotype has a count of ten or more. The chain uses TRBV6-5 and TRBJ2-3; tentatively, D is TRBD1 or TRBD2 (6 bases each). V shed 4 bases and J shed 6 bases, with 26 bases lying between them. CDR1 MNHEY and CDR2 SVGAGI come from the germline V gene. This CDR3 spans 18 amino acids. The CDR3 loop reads CASSSLLNKGGGDDTQYF. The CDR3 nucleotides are TGTGCCAGCAGTTCCCTCCTCAACAAGGGGGGAGGAGACGATACGCAGTATTTT.

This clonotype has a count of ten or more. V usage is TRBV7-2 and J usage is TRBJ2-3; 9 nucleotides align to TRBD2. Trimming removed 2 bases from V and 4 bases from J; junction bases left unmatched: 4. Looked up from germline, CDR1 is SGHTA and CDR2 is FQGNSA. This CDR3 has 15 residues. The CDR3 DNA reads TGTGCCAGCAGCTTATTTACTAGCGGGTCAGATACGCAGTATTTT. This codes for CASSLFTSGSDTQYF.

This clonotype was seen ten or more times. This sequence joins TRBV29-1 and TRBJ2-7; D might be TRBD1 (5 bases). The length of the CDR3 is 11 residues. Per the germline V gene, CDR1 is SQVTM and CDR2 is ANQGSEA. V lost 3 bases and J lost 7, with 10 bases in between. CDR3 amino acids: CSVDREGEQYF. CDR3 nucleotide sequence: TGCAGCGTTGACAGGGAAGGAGAGCAGTACTTC.

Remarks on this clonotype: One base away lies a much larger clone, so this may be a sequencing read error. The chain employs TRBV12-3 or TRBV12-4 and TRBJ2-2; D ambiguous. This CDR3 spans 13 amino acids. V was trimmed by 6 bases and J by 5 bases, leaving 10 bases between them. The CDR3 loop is CASRRKGTGELFF. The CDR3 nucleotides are TGTGCCAGCAGGAGAAAGGGAACCGGGGAGCTGTTTTTT.

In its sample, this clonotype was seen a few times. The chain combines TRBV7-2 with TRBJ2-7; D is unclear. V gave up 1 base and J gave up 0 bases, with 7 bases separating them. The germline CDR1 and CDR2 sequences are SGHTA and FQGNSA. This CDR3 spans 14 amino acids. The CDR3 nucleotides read TGTGCCAGCAGCTTAGATTCGAGCTCCTACGAGCAGTACTTC. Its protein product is CASSLDSSSYEQYF.

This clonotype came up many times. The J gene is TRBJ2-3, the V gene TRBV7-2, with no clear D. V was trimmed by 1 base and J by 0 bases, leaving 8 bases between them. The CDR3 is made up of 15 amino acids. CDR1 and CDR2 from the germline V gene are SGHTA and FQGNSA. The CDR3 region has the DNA TGTGCCAGCAGCTTAGGCGGTCTAAGCACAGATACGCAGTATTTT. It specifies CASSLGGLSTDTQYF.

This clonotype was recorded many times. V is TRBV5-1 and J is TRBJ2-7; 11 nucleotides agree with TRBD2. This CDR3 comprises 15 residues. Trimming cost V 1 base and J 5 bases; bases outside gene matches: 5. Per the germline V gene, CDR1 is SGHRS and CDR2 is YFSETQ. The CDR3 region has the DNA TGCGCCAGCAGCTTGCTACTAGCGGGAGTAGACGAGCAGTACTTC. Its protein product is CASSLLLAGVDEQYF.

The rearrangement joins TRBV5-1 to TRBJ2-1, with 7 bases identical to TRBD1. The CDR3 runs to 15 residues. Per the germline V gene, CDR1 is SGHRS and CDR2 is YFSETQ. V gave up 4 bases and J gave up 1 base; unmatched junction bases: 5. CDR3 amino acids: CASSIGGASYNEQFF. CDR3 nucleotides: TGCGCCAGCAGCATAGGGGGCGCGTCCTACAATGAGCAGTTCTTC.

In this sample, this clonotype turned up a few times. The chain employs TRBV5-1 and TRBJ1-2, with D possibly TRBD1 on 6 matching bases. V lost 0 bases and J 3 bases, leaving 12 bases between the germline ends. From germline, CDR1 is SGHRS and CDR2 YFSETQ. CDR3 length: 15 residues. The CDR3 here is CASSLGGGGDYGYTF. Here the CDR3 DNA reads TGCGCCAGCAGCTTGGGTGGAGGGGGAGACTATGGCTACACCTTC.

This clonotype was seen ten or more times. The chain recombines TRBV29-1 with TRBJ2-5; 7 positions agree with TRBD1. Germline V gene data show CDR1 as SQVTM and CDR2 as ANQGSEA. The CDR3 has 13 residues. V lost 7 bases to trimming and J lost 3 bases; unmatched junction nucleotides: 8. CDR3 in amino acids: CSGRTGAKETQYF. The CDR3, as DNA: TGCAGCGGAAGGACAGGTGCTAAAGAGACCCAGTACTTC.

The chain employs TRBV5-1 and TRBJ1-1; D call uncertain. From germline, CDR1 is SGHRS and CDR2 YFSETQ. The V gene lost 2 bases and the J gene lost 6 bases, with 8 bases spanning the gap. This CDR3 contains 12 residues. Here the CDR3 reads CASSFGKAEAFF. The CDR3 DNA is TGCGCCAGCAGCTTTGGGAAGGCTGAAGCTTTCTTT.

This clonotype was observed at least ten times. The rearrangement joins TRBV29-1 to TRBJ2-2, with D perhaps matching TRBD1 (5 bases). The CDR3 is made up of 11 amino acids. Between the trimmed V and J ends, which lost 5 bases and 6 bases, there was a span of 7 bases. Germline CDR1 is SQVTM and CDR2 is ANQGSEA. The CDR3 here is CSVSGSGELFF. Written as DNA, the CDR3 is TGCAGCGTTTCAGGGTCCGGGGAGCTGTTTTTT.

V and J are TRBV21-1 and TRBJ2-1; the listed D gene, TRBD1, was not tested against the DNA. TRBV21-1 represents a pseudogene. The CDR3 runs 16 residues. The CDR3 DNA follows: TGTGCCAGCAGCAAAGAGCGACCTTGGGCGTCCGGTGAGCAGTTCTTC. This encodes CASSKERPWASGEQFF.

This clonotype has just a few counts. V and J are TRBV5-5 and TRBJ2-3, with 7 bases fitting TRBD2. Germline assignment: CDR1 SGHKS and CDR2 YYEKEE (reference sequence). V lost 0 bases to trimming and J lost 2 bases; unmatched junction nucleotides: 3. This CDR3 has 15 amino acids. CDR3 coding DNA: TGTGCCAGCAGCTTGGACAGCGGGGTCACAGATACGCAGTATTTT. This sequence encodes CASSLDSGVTDTQYF.

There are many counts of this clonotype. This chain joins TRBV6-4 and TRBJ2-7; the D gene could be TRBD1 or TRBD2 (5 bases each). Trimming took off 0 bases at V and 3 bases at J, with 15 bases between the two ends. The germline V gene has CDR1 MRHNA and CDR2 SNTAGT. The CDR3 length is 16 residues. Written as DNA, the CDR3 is TGTGCCAGCAGTGACTCGTTCGGGGCGCAGATCTACGAGCAGTACTTC. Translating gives CASSDSFGAQIYEQYF.

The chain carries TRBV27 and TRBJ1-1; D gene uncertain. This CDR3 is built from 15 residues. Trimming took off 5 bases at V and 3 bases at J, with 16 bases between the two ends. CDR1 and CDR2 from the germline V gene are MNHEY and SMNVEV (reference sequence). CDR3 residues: CASSPDPARHTEAFF. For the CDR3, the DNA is TGTGCCAGCAGTCCTGACCCAGCCAGGCACACTGAAGCTTTCTTT.

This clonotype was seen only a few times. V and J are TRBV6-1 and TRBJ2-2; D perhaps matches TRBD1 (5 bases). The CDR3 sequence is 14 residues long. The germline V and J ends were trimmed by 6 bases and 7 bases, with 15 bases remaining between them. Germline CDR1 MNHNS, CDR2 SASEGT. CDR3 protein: CASRVQVFGGELFF. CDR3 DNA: TGTGCCAGCAGAGTACAGGTCTTTGGCGGGGAGCTGTTTTTT.

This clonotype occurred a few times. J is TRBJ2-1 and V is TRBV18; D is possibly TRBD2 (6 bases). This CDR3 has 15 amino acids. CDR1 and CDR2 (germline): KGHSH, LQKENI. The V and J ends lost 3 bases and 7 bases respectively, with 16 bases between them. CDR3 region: CASSPASDRTNEQFF. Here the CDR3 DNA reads TGTGCCAGCTCACCGGCTAGCGACCGTACGAATGAGCAGTTCTTC. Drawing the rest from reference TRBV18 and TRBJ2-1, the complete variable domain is NAGVMQNPRHLVRRRGQEARLRCSPMKGHSHVYWYRQLPEEGLKFMVYLQKENIIDESGMPKERFSAEFPKEGPSILRIQQVVRGDSAAYFCASSPASDRTNEQFFGPGTRLTVL.

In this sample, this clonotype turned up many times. DNA for the CDR3: TGTGCCATCAAAGGAAGCGGGGGCTCCTACAATGAGCAGTTCTTC. Protein product: CAIKGSGGSYNEQFF. The chain links TRBV10-3 to TRBJ2-1, with 8 bases aligning to TRBD2. The J segment lost 0 bases and the V segment lost 7 bases, leaving 5 bases of the junction unmatched. The CDR3 length is 15 residues. CDR1 and CDR2 from the germline V gene are ENHRY and SYGVKD.

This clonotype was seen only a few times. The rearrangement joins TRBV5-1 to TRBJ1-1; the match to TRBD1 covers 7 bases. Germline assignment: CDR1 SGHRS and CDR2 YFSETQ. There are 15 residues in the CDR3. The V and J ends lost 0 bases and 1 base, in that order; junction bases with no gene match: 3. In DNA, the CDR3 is TGCGCCAGCAGCTTGGGGCCAGGGGGGAACACTGAAGCTTTCTTT. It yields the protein CASSLGPGGNTEAFF.

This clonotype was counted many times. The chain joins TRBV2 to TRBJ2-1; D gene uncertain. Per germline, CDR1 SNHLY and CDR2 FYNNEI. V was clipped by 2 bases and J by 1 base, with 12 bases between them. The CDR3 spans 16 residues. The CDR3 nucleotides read TGTGCCAGCAGTGAATCAGGAGCTAGATCCTACAATGAGCAGTTCTTC. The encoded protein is CASSESGARSYNEQFF.

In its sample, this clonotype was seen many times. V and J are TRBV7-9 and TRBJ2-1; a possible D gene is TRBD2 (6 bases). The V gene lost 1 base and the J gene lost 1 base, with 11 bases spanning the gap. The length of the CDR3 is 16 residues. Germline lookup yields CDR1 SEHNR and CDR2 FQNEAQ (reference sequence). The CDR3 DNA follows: TGTGCCAGCAGCTTAGGTAATAGCGGATCCTACAATGAGCAGTTCTTC. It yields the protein CASSLGNSGSYNEQFF.

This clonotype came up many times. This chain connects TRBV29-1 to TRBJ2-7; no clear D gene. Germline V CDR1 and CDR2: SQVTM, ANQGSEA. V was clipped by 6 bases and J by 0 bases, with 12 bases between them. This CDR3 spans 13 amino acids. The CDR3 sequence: CSVLNTYSYEQYF. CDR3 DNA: TGCAGCGTCCTAAACACATACTCCTACGAGCAGTACTTC.

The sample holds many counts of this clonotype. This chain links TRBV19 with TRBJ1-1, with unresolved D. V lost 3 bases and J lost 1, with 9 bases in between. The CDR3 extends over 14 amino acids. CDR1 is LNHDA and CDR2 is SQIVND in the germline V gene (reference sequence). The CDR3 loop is CASSIGPTNTEAFF. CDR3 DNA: TGTGCCAGTAGTATTGGTCCCACGAACACTGAAGCTTTCTTT.

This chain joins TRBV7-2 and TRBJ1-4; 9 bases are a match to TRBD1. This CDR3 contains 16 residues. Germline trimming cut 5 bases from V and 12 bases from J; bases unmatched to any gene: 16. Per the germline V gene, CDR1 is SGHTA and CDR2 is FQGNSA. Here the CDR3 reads CASSSTGGVFGGELFF. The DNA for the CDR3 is TGTGCCAGCAGCAGTACAGGGGGCGTCTTTGGCGGAGAACTGTTTTTT.

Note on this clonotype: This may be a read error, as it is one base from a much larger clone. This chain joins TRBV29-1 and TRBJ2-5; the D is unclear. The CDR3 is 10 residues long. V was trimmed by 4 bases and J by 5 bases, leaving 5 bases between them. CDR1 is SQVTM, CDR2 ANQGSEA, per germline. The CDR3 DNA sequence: TGCAGCGTTGGCAGCGAGACCCAGTACTTC. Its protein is CSVGSETQYF.